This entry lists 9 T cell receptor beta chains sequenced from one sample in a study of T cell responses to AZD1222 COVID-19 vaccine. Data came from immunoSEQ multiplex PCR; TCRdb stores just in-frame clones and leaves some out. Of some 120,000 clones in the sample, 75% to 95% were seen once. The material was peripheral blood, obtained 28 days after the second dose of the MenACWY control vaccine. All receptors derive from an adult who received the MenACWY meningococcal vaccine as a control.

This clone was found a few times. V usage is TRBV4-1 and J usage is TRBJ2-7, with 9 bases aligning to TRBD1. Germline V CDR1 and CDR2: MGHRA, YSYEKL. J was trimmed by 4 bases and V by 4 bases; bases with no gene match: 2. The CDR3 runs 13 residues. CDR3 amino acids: CASSLGQGYEQYV. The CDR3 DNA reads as TGCGCCAGCAGCCTAGGACAGGGGTACGAGCAGTACGTC.

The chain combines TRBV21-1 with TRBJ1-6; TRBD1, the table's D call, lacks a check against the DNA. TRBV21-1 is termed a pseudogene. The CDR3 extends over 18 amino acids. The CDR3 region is CASSKPGHWSIRNSPLHF. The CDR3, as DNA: TGTGCCAGCAGCAAACCCGGACACTGGTCTATAAGGAATTCACCCCTCCACTTT.

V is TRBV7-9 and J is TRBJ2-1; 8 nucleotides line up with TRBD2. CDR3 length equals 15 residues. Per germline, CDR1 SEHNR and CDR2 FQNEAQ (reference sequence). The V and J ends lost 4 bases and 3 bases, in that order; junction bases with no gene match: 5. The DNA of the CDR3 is TGTGCCAGCAGCTGGCGGGGGGAAGTCTACAATGAGCAGTTCTTC. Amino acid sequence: CASSWRGEVYNEQFF.

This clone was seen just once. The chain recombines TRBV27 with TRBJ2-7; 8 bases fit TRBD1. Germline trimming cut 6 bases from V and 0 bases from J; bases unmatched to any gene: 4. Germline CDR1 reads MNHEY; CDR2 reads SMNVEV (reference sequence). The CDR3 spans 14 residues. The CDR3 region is CASRPGQGSYEQYF. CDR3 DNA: TGTGCCAGCAGACCAGGACAGGGCTCCTACGAGCAGTACTTC.

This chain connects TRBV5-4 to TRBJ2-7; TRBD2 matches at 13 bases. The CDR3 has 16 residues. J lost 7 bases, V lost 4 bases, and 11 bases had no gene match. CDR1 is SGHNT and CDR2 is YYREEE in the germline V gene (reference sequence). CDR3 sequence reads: CASSVRTSGRILEQYF. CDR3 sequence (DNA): TGTGCCAGCAGCGTGAGGACTAGCGGGAGAATCTTAGAGCAGTACTTC.

This CDR3 is CASRATGGIYEGQYV. For the CDR3, the DNA is TGTGCCAGCAGGGCCACCGGGGGGATCTACGAAGGGCAGTACGTC. The rearrangement uses TRBV28 and TRBJ2-7; 7 bases fit TRBD2. V lost 6 bases to trimming and J lost 9 bases; unmatched junction nucleotides: 17. The CDR3 loop spans 15 amino acids. Per the germline V gene, CDR1 is MDHEN and CDR2 is SYDVKM.

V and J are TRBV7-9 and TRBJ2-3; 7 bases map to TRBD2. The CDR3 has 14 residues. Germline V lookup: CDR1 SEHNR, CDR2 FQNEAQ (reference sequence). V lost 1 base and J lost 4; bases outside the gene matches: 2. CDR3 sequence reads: CASSLGGSPDTQYF. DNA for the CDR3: TGTGCCAGCAGCTTAGGCGGGAGTCCAGATACGCAGTATTTT. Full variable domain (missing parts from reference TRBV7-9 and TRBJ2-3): DTGVSQNPRHKITKRGQNVTFRCDPISEHNRLYWYRQTLGQGPEFLTYFQNEAQLEKSRLLSDRFSAERPKGSFSTLEIQRTEQGDSAMYLCASSLGGSPDTQYFGPGTRLTVL.

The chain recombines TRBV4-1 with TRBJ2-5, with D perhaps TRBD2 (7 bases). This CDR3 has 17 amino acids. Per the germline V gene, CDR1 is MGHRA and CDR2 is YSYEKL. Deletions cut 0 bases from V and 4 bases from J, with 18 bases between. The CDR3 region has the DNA TGCGCCAGCAGCCAAGAATCCCGTTTCGGGGGGCCAGAGACCCAGTACTTC. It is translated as CASSQESRFGGPETQYF.

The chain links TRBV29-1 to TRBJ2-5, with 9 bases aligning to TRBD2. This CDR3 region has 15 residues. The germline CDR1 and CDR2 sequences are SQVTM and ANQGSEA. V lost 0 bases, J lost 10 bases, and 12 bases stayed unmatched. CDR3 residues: CSVEDLGLAGADQYF. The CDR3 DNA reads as TGCAGCGTTGAAGATCTGGGACTAGCAGGGGCGGACCAGTACTTC.